The 10 T cell receptor beta chains in this list originate from one sample, sequenced in a study of T cell clonality in common variable immunodeficiency. Profiling relied on immunoSEQ multiplex PCR, and the TCRdb table lists in-frame clones only, not all of them. The sample gives around 57,000 clones, none seen only once, and the top ten clones hold around 3.7%. The sample taken for sequencing was peripheral blood mononuclear cells. Receptors were obtained from a person aged 18 to 69 in good health.

A remark on this clone: Sequence at one end of the junction differs from germline and may be a read error. The observed sequence ends 3 residues before the CDR3 terminus, with the missing tail filled in from the germline J gene. This sequence joins TRBV2 and TRBJ1-3; D unclear. The CDR3 runs to 14 residues. From germline, CDR1 is SNHLY and CDR2 FYNNEI. The DNA read from the CDR3 is TGTGCCAGCAGTGAGCGGCCCCTCGGAAACACA. Amino acids: CASSERPLGNT. The full CDR3 sequence reads CASSERPLGNTIYF.

In its sample, this clone was seen many times. The sequenced part of the CDR3 DNA is TGTGCCACCAGTGATCCGGGTACTAGCGGGGTATACAATGAG. Translating gives CATSDPGTSGVYNE. The whole CDR3 is CATSDPGTSGVYNEQFF. The chain is built from TRBV24-1 and TRBJ2-1, with 10 bases identical to TRBD2. Sequencing ends 3 residues short of the CDR3 end; the germline J gene provides the rest. The V segment lost 3 bases and the J segment 4 bases; nucleotides outside the gene matches: 8. CDR3 size: 17 residues. Germline lookup yields CDR1 KGHDR and CDR2 SFDVKD.

This clone was counted many times. The read finishes 3 residues shy of the CDR3 end, and the germline J gene is used to complete it. The chain recombines TRBV29-1 with TRBJ1-1; TRBD1 agrees at 8 bases. Germline-derived CDR1 and CDR2 are SQVTM and ANQGSEA. The CDR3 runs 13 residues. The V and J ends lost 7 bases and 5 bases, in that order; junction bases with no gene match: 9. Partial CDR3 DNA: TGCAGCGGGGGACAGGCCAGTGGTACTGAA. Residues: CSGGQASGTE. The whole CDR3 reads CSGGQASGTEAFF. Full variable domain (rest looked up from reference TRBV29-1 and TRBJ1-1): SAVISQKPSRDICQRGTSLTIQCQVDSQVTMMFWYRQQPGQSLTLIATANQGSEATYESGFVIDKFPISRPNLTFSTLTVSNMSPEDSSIYLCSGGQASGTEAFFGQGTRLTVV.

This clone was counted ten times or more. The CDR3 is cut off 3 residues early in the read; its end comes from the germline J gene. The gene calls are TRBV7-3 and TRBJ2-7; 8 nucleotides match TRBD2. Germline-derived CDR1 and CDR2 are SGHTA and FQGTGA. This CDR3 region has 14 residues. V trimming: 1 base; J trimming: 3 bases; junction bases outside the gene matches: 2. The covered CDR3 bases are TGTGCCAGCAGCTTAAGTGCGGGAGGCTACGAG. Translated: CASSLSAGGYE. The whole CDR3 sequence reads CASSLSAGGYEQYF.

In this sample, this clone turned up many times. The CDR3 extends 3 residues past the end of the read, so its final part is completed from the germline J gene. J is TRBJ1-1 and V is TRBV5-1; 9 positions agree with TRBD1. From germline, CDR1 is SGHRS and CDR2 YFSETQ. V lost 3 bases and J lost 0; bases outside the gene matches: 12. The CDR3 is 18 amino acids. The sequenced CDR3 bases are TGCGCCAGCAGCTATGGGACAGGGAGTGGGAACATGAACACTGAA. This sequence encodes CASSYGTGSGNMNTE. The entire CDR3 sequence reads CASSYGTGSGNMNTEAFF.

The sample holds a few counts of this clone. The read halts 3 residues ahead of the CDR3 end, with the missing end drawn from the germline J gene. The J gene is TRBJ2-2, the V gene TRBV11-1, with TRBD2 as a possible D gene (5 bases). Germline lookup yields CDR1 SGHAT and CDR2 FQDESV (reference sequence). The CDR3 extends over 14 amino acids. V dropped 0 bases and J dropped 3 bases, with 5 bases sitting between them. The chain's CDR3 is CASSLARDTGELFF. CDR3 DNA (partial): TGTGCCAGCAGCTTAGCGCGGGACACCGGGGAG.

This clone was counted ten times or more. CDR3 sequence reads: CASSLVTAYRGTQYF. The sequenced part of the CDR3 DNA is TGTGCCAGCAGTTTGGTCACCGCCTATCGGGGGACG. V gene TRBV12-3 or TRBV12-4 combines with J gene TRBJ2-3, with D perhaps matching TRBD2 (6 bases). The DNA ends 3 residues before the CDR3 does, and the rest of the CDR3 is filled in from the germline J gene. This CDR3 region has 15 residues.

This clone was detected many times. The read falls 3 residues short of the CDR3 end, and the missing part is taken from the germline J gene. V and J are TRBV20-1 and TRBJ1-5; D call uncertain. Trimming removed 0 bases at V and 1 base at J, with 4 bases between. CDR1 and CDR2 from the germline V gene are DFQATT and SNEGSKA (reference sequence). This CDR3 contains 13 residues. The part of the CDR3 DNA that was read is TGCAGTGCTAGAGACAGAAGCAATCAGCCC. It encodes CSARDRSNQP. The CDR3 in full is CSARDRSNQPQHF.

This clone was observed a few times. At one boundary the junction diverges from the germline segment, which might be a read error. The CDR3 is cut off 3 residues early in the read; its end comes from the germline J gene. The J gene is TRBJ1-2, the V gene TRBV7-7, with no clear D. CDR1 is SSHAT, CDR2 FNYEAQ, per germline (reference sequence). The CDR3 runs 15 residues. CDR3 region: CASSPGGRAGDTYTF. The DNA read from the CDR3 is TGTGCTAGCAGCCCCGGCGGGAGGGCCGGAGATACC.

This clone has ten or more counts. The junction and the germline gene differ at one end; a read error may be behind it. The DNA ends 3 residues before the CDR3 does, and the rest of the CDR3 is filled in from the germline J gene. The chain is built from TRBV10-1 and TRBJ1-2, with D possibly being TRBD1 (5 bases). Germline V gene data show CDR1 as WNHNN and CDR2 as SYGVQD (reference sequence). The CDR3 is 16 residues long. The part of the CDR3 DNA that was read is TGCGCCAGCATTGAGTTGCGACAGACAGTTATCTATGGC. It specifies CASIELRQTVIYG. In full, the CDR3 is CASIELRQTVIYGYTF.